This entry lists 3 T cell receptor beta chains sequenced from one sample in a study of tumor and adjacent non-tumor tissue in lung cancer. TCRbeta libraries were built with three rounds of nested PCR, modified from ARM-PCR. TCRdb processed the multiplex PCR reads anew with MiXCR; each CDR3 protein has one entry. The repertoire holds tens of thousands of distinct CDR3 sequences, around 70% seen once, with roughly an eighth in the top ten. RNA was extracted from bulk tissue without any cell sorting. Sequenced material: lung tumor tissue. The receptor set was obtained from a woman aged 70-85 years with non-small cell lung cancer.

Remarks on this clonotype: The junction does not match germline at one end; this may be a read error. The chain carries TRBV6-1 and TRBJ2-3; perhaps TRBD2 as D (7 bases). The CDR3 spans 16 residues. The germline gives CDR1 MNHNS, CDR2 SASEGT. This CDR3 reads CANSDRGRESTDMQYF. For the CDR3, the DNA is TGTGCCAACAGTGACCGGGGGCGGGAGAGCACAGATATGCAGTATTTT.

The rearrangement links TRBV11-1 to TRBJ2-7; TRBD2 matches 11 bases. This CDR3 region has 18 residues. The germline V gene encodes CDR1 SGHAT and CDR2 FQDESV (reference sequence). V shed 2 bases, J shed 0 bases, and the junction held 9 bases outside the gene matches. CDR3 coding DNA: TGTGCCAGCAGCTTATATACGGGGACTAGCGGAAGCTCCTACGAGCAGTACGTC. Translating gives CASSLYTGTSGSSYEQYV.

As to this clonotype: This CDR3 is missing its conserved last phenylalanine or tryptophan, likely due to a read error. The V call is TRBV29-1, the J call TRBJ2-1, with a weak D call TRBD1 (6 bases). This CDR3 is 14 amino acids long. Germline-derived CDR1 and CDR2 are SQVTM and ANQGSEA. This chain's CDR3 is CSVQTGTIYNEQFS. The DNA of the CDR3 is TGCAGCGTCCAAACCGGGACAATCTACAATGAACAGTTCTCC.